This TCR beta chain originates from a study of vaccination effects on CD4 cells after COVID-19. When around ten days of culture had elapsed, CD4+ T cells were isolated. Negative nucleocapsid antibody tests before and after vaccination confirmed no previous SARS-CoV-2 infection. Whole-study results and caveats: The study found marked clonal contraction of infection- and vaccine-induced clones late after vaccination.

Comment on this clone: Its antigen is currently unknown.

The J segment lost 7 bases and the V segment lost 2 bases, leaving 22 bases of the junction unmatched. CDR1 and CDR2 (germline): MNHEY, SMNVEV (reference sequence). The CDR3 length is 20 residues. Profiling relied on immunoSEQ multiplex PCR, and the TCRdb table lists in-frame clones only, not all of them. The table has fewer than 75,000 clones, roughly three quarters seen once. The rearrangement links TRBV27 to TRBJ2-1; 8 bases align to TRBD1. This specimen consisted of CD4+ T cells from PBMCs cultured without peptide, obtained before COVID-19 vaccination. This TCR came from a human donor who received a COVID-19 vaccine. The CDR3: CASSLKAPRGSGGARNEQFF. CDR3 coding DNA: TGTGCCAGCAGTTTAAAAGCCCCCCGGGGGTCAGGGGGCGCGAGAAATGAGCAGTTCTTC.